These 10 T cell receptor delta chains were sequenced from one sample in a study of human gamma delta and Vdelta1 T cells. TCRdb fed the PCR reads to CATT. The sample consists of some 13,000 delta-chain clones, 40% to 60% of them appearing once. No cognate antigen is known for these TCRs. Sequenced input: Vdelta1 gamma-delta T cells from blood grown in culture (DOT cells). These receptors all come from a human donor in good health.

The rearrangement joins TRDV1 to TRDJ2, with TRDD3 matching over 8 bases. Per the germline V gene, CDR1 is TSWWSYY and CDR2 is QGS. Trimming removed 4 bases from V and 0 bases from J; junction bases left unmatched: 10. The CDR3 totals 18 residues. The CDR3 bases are TGTGCTCTTGGGGCGAAAGTACTGGGGGTACCTTTGACAGCACAACTCTTCTTT. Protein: CALGAKVLGVPLTAQLFF.

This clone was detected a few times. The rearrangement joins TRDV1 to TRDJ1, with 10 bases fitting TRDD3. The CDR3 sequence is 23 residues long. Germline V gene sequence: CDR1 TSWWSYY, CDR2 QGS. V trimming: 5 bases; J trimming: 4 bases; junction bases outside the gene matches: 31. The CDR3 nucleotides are TGTGCTCTTGGGCGTTCCTGGAACCGTCCCCGTACGGTGGGGGATACCGGTCACGATAAACTCATCTTT. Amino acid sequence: CALGRSWNRPRTVGDTGHDKLIF.

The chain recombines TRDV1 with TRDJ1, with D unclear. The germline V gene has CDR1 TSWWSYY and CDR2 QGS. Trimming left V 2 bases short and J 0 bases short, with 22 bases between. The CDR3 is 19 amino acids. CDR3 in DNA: TGTGCTCTTGGGGAAGTCTCCCACGGGTATTCCCGGTACACCGATAAACTCATCTTT. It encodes CALGEVSHGYSRYTDKLIF.

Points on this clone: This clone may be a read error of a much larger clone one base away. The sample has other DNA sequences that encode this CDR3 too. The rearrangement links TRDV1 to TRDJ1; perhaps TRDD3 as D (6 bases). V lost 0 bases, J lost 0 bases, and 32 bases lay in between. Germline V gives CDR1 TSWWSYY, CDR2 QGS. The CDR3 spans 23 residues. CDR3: CALGELSSFGILGENIYTDKLIF. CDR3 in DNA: TGTGCTCTTGGGGAACTAAGCTCCTTCGGCATACTGGGAGAAAACATTTACACCGATAAACTCATCTTT.

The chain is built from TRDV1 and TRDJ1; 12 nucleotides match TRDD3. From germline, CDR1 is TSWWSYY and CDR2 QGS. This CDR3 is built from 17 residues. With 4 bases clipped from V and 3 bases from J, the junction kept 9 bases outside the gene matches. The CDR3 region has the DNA TGTGCTCTTGGGGGGAGGGTACTGGGGGATACTCCCGATAAACTCATCTTT. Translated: CALGGRVLGDTPDKLIF.

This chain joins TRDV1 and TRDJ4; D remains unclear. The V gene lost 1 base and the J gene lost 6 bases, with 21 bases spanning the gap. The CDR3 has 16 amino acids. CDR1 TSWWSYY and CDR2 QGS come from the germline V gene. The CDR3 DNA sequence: TGTGCTCTTGGGGAACGAGGGAAAAAGGAGTCCTTAACCCTGATCTTT. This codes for CALGERGKKESLTLIF.

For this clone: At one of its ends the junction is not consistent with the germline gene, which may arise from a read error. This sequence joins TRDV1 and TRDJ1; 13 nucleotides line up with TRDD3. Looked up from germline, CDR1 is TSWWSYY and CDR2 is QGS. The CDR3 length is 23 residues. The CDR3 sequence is CALRELRLPSTGGYARGTDKLIF. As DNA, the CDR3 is TGTGCTCTTAGGGAACTGAGACTACCTTCTACTGGGGGATACGCGAGGGGTACCGATAAACTCATCTTT.

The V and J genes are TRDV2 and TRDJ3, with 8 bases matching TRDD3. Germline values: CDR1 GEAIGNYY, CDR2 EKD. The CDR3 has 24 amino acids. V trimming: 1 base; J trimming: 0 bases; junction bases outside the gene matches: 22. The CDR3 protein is CACDTSFSAARGYSSSWDTRQMFF. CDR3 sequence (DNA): TGTGCCTGTGACACGTCCTTTTCTGCGGCTCGGGGATACTCCAGCTCCTGGGACACCCGACAGATGTTTTTC.

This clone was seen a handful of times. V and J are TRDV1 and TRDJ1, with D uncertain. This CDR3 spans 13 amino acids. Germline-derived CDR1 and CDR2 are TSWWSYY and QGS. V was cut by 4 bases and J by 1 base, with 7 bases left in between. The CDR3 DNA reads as TGTGCTCTTGGGGCCCTATTCACCGATAAACTCATCTTT. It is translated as CALGALFTDKLIF.

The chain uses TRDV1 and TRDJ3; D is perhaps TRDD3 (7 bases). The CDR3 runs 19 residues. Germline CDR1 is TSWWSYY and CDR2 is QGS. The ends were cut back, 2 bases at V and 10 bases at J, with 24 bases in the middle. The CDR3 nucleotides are TGTGCTCTTGGGGAAAACCTTCCCCCCGTTGGTGGGGGAACCCGACAGATGTTTTTC. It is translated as CALGENLPPVGGGTRQMFF.